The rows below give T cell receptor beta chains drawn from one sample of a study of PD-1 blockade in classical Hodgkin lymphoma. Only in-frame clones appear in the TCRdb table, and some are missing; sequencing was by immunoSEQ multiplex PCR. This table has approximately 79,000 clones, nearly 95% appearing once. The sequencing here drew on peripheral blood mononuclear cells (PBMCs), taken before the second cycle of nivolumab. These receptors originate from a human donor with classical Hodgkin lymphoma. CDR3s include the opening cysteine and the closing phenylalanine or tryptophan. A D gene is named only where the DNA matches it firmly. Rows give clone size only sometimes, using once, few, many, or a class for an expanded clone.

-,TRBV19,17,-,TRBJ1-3,TGTGCCAGCAGAACCGAGACAGGCGTCAGCTCTGGAAACACCATATATTTT,CASRTETGVSSGNTIYF
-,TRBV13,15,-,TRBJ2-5,TGTGCCAGCAGCTTATTTGGCGGCAGCCAAGAGACCCAGTACTTC,CASSLFGGSQETQYF
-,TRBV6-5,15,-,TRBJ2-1,TGTGCCAGCAGTTACCGGGGAATCATCTCGGGGGAGCAGTTCTTC,CASSYRGIISGEQFF
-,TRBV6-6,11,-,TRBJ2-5,TGTGCCAGCAGTTACGCGGAGACCCAGTACTTC,CASSYAETQYF
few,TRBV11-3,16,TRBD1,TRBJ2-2,TGTGCCAGCAGCCTCCGACAGGGTGTGGACACCGGGGAGCTGTTTTTT,CASSLRQGVDTGELFF
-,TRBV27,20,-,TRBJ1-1,TGTGCCAGCAGTCCCCACTTCTTCAATGTCCCGACAGCCAAGAACACTGAAGCTTTCTTT,CASSPHFFNVPTAKNTEAFF
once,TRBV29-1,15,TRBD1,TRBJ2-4,TGCAGCGGCAGCGGGACAGGGGGTGGACAAAACATTCAGTACTTC,CSGSGTGGGQNIQYF
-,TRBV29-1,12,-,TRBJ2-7,TGCAGCGTTGGCGGGGGCGGCTACGAGCAGTACTTC,CSVGGGGYEQYF
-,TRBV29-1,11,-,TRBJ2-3,TGCAGCGTGGAGTGGACAGATACGCAGTATTTT,CSVEWTDTQYF
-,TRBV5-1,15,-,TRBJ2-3,TGCGCCAGCAGCCGGACAGACCCTAGCACAGATACGCAGTATTTT,CASSRTDPSTDTQYF
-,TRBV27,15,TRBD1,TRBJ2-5,TGTGCCAGCAGTAGCCGGGACAGGGGGCAAGAGACCCAGTACTTC,CASSSRDRGQETQYF
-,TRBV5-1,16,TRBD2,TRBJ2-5,TGCGCCAGCAGCTTAGAACCCAGGACTAGCGAAGAGACCCAGTACTTC,CASSLEPRTSEETQYF
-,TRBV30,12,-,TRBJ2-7,TGTGCCTGGGGTATAAGGATCAACGAGCAGTACTTC,CAWGIRINEQYF
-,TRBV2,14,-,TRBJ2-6,TGTGCCAGCAGTGGGGGGTCTGGGGCCAACGTCCTGACTTTC,CASSGGSGANVLTF
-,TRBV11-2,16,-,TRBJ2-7,TGTGCCAGCAGCTTCCATGGTTGGCTAGACATCTACGAGCAGTACTTC,CASSFHGWLDIYEQYF
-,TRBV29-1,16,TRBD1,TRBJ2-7,TGCAGCGTTGGAGGGCGACAGGGAGAAATCCACTACGAGCAGTACTTC,CSVGGRQGEIHYEQYF
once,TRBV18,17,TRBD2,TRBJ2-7,TGTGCCAGCTCACCAGGACTAGCGGGAGGGAACTCCTACGAGCAGTACTTC,CASSPGLAGGNSYEQYF
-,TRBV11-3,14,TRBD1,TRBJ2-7,TGTGCCAGCAGCTTAGGGCAGGGGGCGATCGAGCAGTACTTC,CASSLGQGAIEQYF
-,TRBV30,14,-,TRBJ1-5,TGTGCCTGGACCCGCTTGGGGGGAGATCAGCCCCAGCATTTT,CAWTRLGGDQPQHF
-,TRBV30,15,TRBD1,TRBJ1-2,TGTGCCTGGAGTGTAAAGACAGGGTTTAACTATGGCTACACCTTC,CAWSVKTGFNYGYTF
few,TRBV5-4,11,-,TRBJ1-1,TGTGCCAGCGGGAGGGGCACTGAAGCTTTCTTT,CASGRGTEAFF
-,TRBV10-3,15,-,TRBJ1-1,TGTGCCATCAGTGAAGTGAAGAAAATGAACACTGAAGCTTTCTTT,CAISEVKKMNTEAFF
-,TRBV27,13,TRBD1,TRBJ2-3,TGTGCCAGCAGTTTCTCGGACAGGAGAGCTTGGAATTTT,CASSFSDRRAWNF
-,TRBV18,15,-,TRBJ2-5,TGTGCCAGCTCACCTGAAGGAGGGTGGGGAGAGACCCAGTACTTC,CASSPEGGWGETQYF
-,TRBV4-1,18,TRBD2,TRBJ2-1,TGCGCCAGCAGCGCGGTAACTAGCGGGAGGGAGTCGAGCAATGAGCAGTTCTTC,CASSAVTSGRESSNEQFF
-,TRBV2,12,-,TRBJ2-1,TGTGCCAGCAGGGAGGGACCCCTGGAGCAGTTCTTC,CASREGPLEQFF
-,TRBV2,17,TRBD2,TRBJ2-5,TGTGCCAGCAGTGAAATGCAAGCGGGAGGTTCAGGAGAGACCCAGTACTTC,CASSEMQAGGSGETQYF
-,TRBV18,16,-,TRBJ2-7,TGTGCCAGCTCACCACCTTCTATTTCCAGCTCCTACGAGCAGTACTTC,CASSPPSISSSYEQYF
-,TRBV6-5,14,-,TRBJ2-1,TGTGCCAGCAGTTTTCGGCAAGCGTCTAATGAGCAGTTCTTC,CASSFRQASNEQFF
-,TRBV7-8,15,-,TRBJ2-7,TGTGCCAGCAGCTCACCCGTAGTAGCGGATTACGAGCAGTACTTC,CASSSPVVADYEQYF
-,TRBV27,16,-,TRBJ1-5,TGTGCCAGCAGTTTGCAGGGAACAAGGACTAATCAGCCCCAGCATTTT,CASSLQGTRTNQPQHF
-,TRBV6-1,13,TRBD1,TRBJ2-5,TGTGCCAGCAGTCGGGACAGGCCGGAGACCCAGTACTTC,CASSRDRPETQYF
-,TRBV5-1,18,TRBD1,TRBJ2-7,TGCGCCAGCAGCCCGGGGACAGGGAAACGTGGGATTACCTACGAGCAGTACTTC,CASSPGTGKRGITYEQYF
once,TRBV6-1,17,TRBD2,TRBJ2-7,TGTGCCAGCAGTGACCCCCGGACTAGCGGGAGACTCTACGAGCAGTACTTC,CASSDPRTSGRLYEQYF
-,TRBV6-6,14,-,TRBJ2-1,TGTGCCAGCAGTTACTCGAAAGGGGGCAATGAGCAGTTCTTC,CASSYSKGGNEQFF
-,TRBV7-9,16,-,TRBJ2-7,TGTGCCAGCAGCTCCTCTGGACTTACTAGGTCCTACGAGCAGTACTTC,CASSSSGLTRSYEQYF
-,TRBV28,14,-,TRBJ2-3,TGTGCCAGCAGTTTATCGAGCGGAACAGATACGCAGTATTTT,CASSLSSGTDTQYF
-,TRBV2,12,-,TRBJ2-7,TGTGCCAGTACCATCCAGGGTAGGGAGCAGTACTTC,CASTIQGREQYF
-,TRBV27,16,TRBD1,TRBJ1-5,TGTGCCAGCAGGCCCGGGACAGCCCCTTACAATCAGCCCCAGCATTTT,CASRPGTAPYNQPQHF
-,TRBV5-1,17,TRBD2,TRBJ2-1,TGCGCCAGCAGCTTCAGACTAGCGGGAGGACGCTACAATGAGCAGTTCTTC,CASSFRLAGGRYNEQFF